The source of this TCR beta chain is a study of blood T cell repertoires in COVID-19. Across the study: The United States, Italy and Spain were the sources of the acute and convalescent COVID-19 samples.

V dropped 0 bases and J dropped 0 bases, with 8 bases sitting between them. This CDR3 contains 15 residues. Germline values: CDR1 SGHRS, CDR2 YFSETQ. Study processing details: Amplifying reference gene primers gave estimates of nucleated cell counts. TCRdb's copy holds only in-frame clones and misses some; the assay was immunoSEQ multiplex PCR. That table furnishes V, J and clone size, whereas the DNA furnished D and trimming. The sample consists of some 320,000 clones, roughly nine tenths of them appearing once. J is TRBJ2-3 and V is TRBV5-1; perhaps TRBD1 as D (5 bases). The sample taken for sequencing was PBMCs or T cells enriched from blood (not recorded which). The TCR originated in a man aged 55 to 70 who had recovered from COVID-19. Written as DNA, the CDR3 is TGCGCCAGCAGCTTGGCGACAGCTAGCACAGATACGCAGTATTTT. The encoded protein is CASSLATASTDTQYF. Based on the CDR3 plus reference TRBV5-1 and TRBJ2-3, the full variable domain is KAGVTQTPRYLIKTRGQQVTLSCSPISGHRSVSWYQQTPGQGLQFLFEYFSETQRNKGNFPGRFSGRQFSNSRSEMNVSTLELGDSALYLCASSLATASTDTQYFGPGTRLTVL.